This entry lists 8 T cell receptor beta chains sequenced from one sample in a study of T-cell memory formation after mild COVID-19. TCRdb independently ran MiXCR on the 5' RACE reads; one entry per CDR3 protein. The table has 75,000 to 95,000 distinct CDR3 sequences, 13% seen once. The sequenced sample consisted of PBMCs or a T cell subset sorted from them (not recorded which). Receptor source: an adult woman who had mild COVID-19 (a few samples of this study predate the infection). Cell type and time point are not known.

This clonotype has only a few counts. The V and J genes are TRBV7-2 and TRBJ2-7; a possible D gene is TRBD1 (6 bases). Trimming took off 4 bases at V and 2 bases at J, with 15 bases between the two ends. The CDR3 runs to 15 residues. Germline values: CDR1 SGHTA, CDR2 FQGNSA. The CDR3 region has the DNA TGTGCCAGCAGCTCACCCCTGGACAGCCCCTACGAGCAGTACTTC. Its protein is CASSSPLDSPYEQYF.

This clonotype was picked up many times. The junction differs from germline at one of its ends, possibly a read error. This chain joins TRBV9 and TRBJ2-7, with TRBD1 identical over 10 bases. The CDR3 runs to 14 residues. Germline CDR1 and CDR2: SGDLS and YYNGEE. Here the CDR3 reads CASSVGQGAYEQYF. In DNA form, the CDR3 reads TGCGCCAGCAGCGTCGGACAGGGGGCCTACGAGCAGTACTTC.

The V gene is TRBV24-1, the J gene TRBJ2-2, with 8 bases identical to TRBD1. The CDR3 sequence is 16 residues long. In germline, CDR1 is KGHDR, CDR2 SFDVKD. Losses at the gene ends were 4 bases for V and 1 base for J; bases not matched to a gene: 4. The CDR3 spells CATSDQTGVNTGELFF. The CDR3 DNA is TGTGCCACCAGTGACCAGACAGGGGTGAACACCGGGGAGCTGTTTTTT.

The rearrangement uses TRBV15 and TRBJ2-3; D might be TRBD1 or TRBD2, each matching 5 bases. The CDR3 has 16 residues. CDR1 and CDR2 (germline): LNHNV, YYDKDF (reference sequence). Deletions cut 3 bases from V and 0 bases from J, with 13 bases between. The CDR3 protein is CATSSGTAPSTDTQYF. CDR3 coding DNA: TGTGCCACCAGCAGCGGGACGGCCCCTAGCACAGATACGCAGTATTTT.

The CDR3 is CASSSGLAGNNEQFF. CDR3 DNA: TGTGCCAGCAGCTCGGGACTAGCGGGAAACAATGAGCAGTTCTTC. The V gene is TRBV7-2, the J gene TRBJ2-1; the match to TRBD2 covers 13 bases. Per the germline V gene, CDR1 is SGHTA and CDR2 is FQGNSA. The CDR3 loop spans 15 amino acids. With V trimmed by 4 bases and J by 5 bases, 2 bases remained unmatched.

In this sample, this clonotype turned up a few times. The chain combines TRBV15 with TRBJ1-2; D ambiguous. The CDR3 runs to 14 residues. V was cut by 8 bases and J by 2 bases, with 15 bases left in between. Germline V gives CDR1 LNHNV, CDR2 YYDKDF (reference sequence). This CDR3 is CATLVEGSNYGYTF. CDR3 bases: TGTGCCACCCTCGTAGAGGGTTCGAACTATGGCTACACCTTC.

V and J are TRBV12-5 and TRBJ1-1; 11 nucleotides agree with TRBD1. This CDR3 spans 12 amino acids. With V trimmed by 6 bases and J by 10 bases, 4 bases remained unmatched. The germline CDR1 and CDR2 sequences are LGHNT and FRNRAP. CDR3 in amino acids: CASGGQGVRAFF. The CDR3 nucleotides are TGTGCTAGTGGGGGACAGGGGGTAAGAGCTTTCTTT.

The chain uses TRBV7-7 and TRBJ2-4; D perhaps matches TRBD2 (7 bases). V lost 2 bases and J lost 0, with 14 bases in between. Germline CDR1 and CDR2: SSHAT and FNYEAQ (reference sequence). This CDR3 has 17 amino acids. This chain's CDR3 is CASSLKWAGAAKNIQYF. The CDR3 nucleotides are TGTGCCAGCAGCTTAAAGTGGGCGGGGGCAGCCAAAAACATTCAGTACTTC.